These T cell receptor beta chains were read from a single sample in a study of PD-L1 blockade in urothelial cancer. Clones were sequenced by immunoSEQ multiplex PCR, and TCRdb holds only the in-frame ones, with some missing. The repertoire holds more than 85,000 clones, with around 90% as singletons. The material was PBMCs, obtained around atezolizumab (anti-PD-L1) treatment. All receptors derive from a man aged 55 to 69 with urothelial cancer. The CDR3 runs from the conserved cysteine through the conserved F or W. D genes are given only for firm matches. Size values are once, few and many counts, or a class for expanded clones, and some rows have none.

cdr3_aa,cdr3_nt,j_call,v_call,d_call,clone_size
CASSFPGGDYTEAFF,TGTGCCAGCAGCTTCCCAGGGGGCGACTACACTGAAGCTTTCTTT,TRBJ1-1,TRBV7-9,TRBD1,NA
CASRPGSHTEAFF,TGTGCCAGCAGACCAGGGTCGCACACTGAAGCTTTCTTT,TRBJ1-1,TRBV6-1,NA,NA
CASSFSKGVRAEAFF,TGTGCCAGCAGTTTTAGTAAGGGAGTTAGAGCTGAAGCTTTCTTT,TRBJ1-1,TRBV28,NA,NA
CAVPTSTSGSDTGELFF,TGTGCCGTACCTACGTCAACTAGCGGGAGTGACACCGGGGAGCTGTTTTTT,TRBJ2-2,TRBV10-3,TRBD2,NA
CASSPLGQGLNTEAFF,TGTGCCAGCTCACCCCTAGGACAGGGACTGAACACTGAAGCTTTCTTT,TRBJ1-1,TRBV18,TRBD1,NA
CASSEKGNPLETQYF,TGCGCCAGCAGTGAGAAGGGGAATCCGTTAGAGACCCAGTACTTC,TRBJ2-5,TRBV10-1,NA,NA
CASSPRGSRKETQYF,TGTGCCAGCAGCCCCCGGGGGAGTCGGAAAGAGACCCAGTACTTC,TRBJ2-5,TRBV7-8,NA,NA
CASGTGGEKLFF,TGTGCCAGCGGGACAGGGGGAGAAAAACTGTTTTTT,TRBJ1-4,TRBV7-9,TRBD1,few
CASRPRGASGYTF,TGTGCCAGCAGACCCCGGGGGGCCTCGGGCTACACCTTC,TRBJ1-2,TRBV2,NA,few
CASSRWTSGSYEQYF,TGTGCCAGCAGCCGGTGGACTAGCGGCTCCTACGAGCAGTACTTC,TRBJ2-7,TRBV7-2,TRBD2,NA
CSVEGGGADNEQFF,TGCAGCGTCGAAGGTGGGGGGGCCGACAATGAGCAGTTCTTC,TRBJ2-1,TRBV29-1,NA,NA
CASSLEGYNSPLHF,TGTGCCAGCAGCTTGGAGGGGTATAATTCACCCCTCCACTTT,TRBJ1-6,TRBV7-9,NA,NA
CASKGGTYYGYTF,TGTGCCAGCAAGGGGGGGACCTACTATGGCTACACCTTC,TRBJ1-2,TRBV5-4,NA,NA
CASSRGGDAYGYTF,TGTGCCAGCAGTAGAGGAGGGGACGCCTATGGCTACACCTTC,TRBJ1-2,TRBV6-4,NA,NA
CASSSGGGVAFF,TGTGCCAGCAGCTCAGGGGGCGGTGTAGCTTTCTTT,TRBJ1-1,TRBV7-8,TRBD1,NA
CATRGVVGGTEAFF,TGTGCCACCAGGGGGGTTGTGGGGGGCACTGAAGCTTTCTTT,TRBJ1-1,TRBV15,NA,NA
CATKGDGNTEAFF,TGTGCCACAAAGGGGGATGGGAACACTGAAGCTTTCTTT,TRBJ1-1,TRBV6-4,NA,NA
CASSFLGQGTEQYF,TGTGCCAGCAGTTTTCTGGGACAGGGTACCGAGCAGTACTTC,TRBJ2-7,TRBV27,TRBD1,NA
CATSSEREGALRSHNEQFF,TGTGCCACCAGCAGCGAACGGGAGGGGGCGCTTCGTTCACACAATGAGCAGTTCTTC,TRBJ2-1,TRBV15,NA,NA
CASSWMAGGDYEQYF,TGTGCCAGCAGTTGGATGGCGGGGGGGGACTACGAGCAGTACTTC,TRBJ2-7,TRBV6-5,TRBD2,once